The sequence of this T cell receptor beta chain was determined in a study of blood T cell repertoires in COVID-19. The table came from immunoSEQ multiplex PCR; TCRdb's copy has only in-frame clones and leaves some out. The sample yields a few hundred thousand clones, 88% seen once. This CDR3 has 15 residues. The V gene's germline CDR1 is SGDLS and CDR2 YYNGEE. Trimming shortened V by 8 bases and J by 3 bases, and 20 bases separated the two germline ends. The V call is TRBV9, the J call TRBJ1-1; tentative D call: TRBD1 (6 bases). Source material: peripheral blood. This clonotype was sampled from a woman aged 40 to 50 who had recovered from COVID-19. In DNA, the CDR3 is TGTGCCAGTCAGAGTAGTGCAGGGGTCGACACTGAAGCTTTCTTT. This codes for CASQSSAGVDTEAFF. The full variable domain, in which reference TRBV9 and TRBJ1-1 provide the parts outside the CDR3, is DSGVTQTPKHLITATGQRVTLRCSPRSGDLSVYWYQQSLDQGLQFLIQYYNGEERAKGNILERFSAQQFPDLHSELNLSSLELGDSALYFCASQSSAGVDTEAFFGQGTRLTVV.